Included here is one T cell receptor beta chain sequence, with context. Antigen: not known. Unexposed donor CD4+ T cells date from about 2010-2018, before the COVID-19 pandemic. The cells were cultured for roughly 11 days before CD4+ T cells were isolated. Testing used SARS-CoV-2 S/N and four cold-coronavirus spikes on unexposed-donor CD4+ T cells, cells permitting. This record comes from a study of CD4 T cells in relation to SARS-CoV-2 and coronaviruses. Study overall: PBMCs were cultured with antigen for roughly 10 days before TCR beta sequencing. Controls used an HIV-1 Nef peptide pool or no peptide.

The table came from immunoSEQ multiplex PCR; TCRdb's copy has only in-frame clones and leaves some out. This sample has 20,000 to 30,000 clones, with just under 75% found just once. This CDR3 comprises 14 residues. V was shortened by 5 bases and J by 7 bases, with 17 bases between the two germline ends. CDR1 and CDR2 (germline): SGHDN, FVKESK. The study's findings and limits: This crossreactivity analysis covered spike protein alone, no other viral proteins.

This TCR came from a human donor in good health. The rearrangement links TRBV14 to TRBJ1-2; D is undetermined. Sequenced material: CD4+ T cells from PBMCs, cultured in vitro. CDR3 DNA: TGTGCCAGCAGCTATTCTAGGAGCAGCAGTGGCTACACCTTC. This encodes CASSYSRSSSGYTF.